Sequencing of this T cell receptor beta chain was carried out in a study of T cells in Graves' hyperthyroidism and ophthalmopathy. RNA transcripts provided the source from which TCR beta CDR3 regions were amplified. The primer set for the first-round RT-PCR of the TCR CDR3 was HTBI. MiXCR, run by TCRdb on the multiplex PCR reads, gives a single entry per CDR3 protein. Among about 500,000 distinct CDR3 sequences listed, over 15% were seen once. The length of the CDR3 is 14 residues. The germline V gene encodes CDR1 DFQATT and CDR2 SNEGSKA (reference sequence). V trimming: 7 bases; J trimming: 7 bases; junction bases outside the gene matches: 12. Study conclusions and caveats: Most clonotypes expanded in the thyroid (above 0.001) were also present in blood. Separating ophthalmopathy from stable hyperthyroidism was achieved by a 13 V-J model.

Hyperthyroidism of Graves' type that showed no ophthalmopathy progression within 18 months was stable. Each 10 ml fresh peripheral blood draw supplied the PBMCs. This clonotype appeared a few times. Antigen specificity is unknown. The chain is built from TRBV20-1 and TRBJ1-5, with 8 bases matching TRBD1. The sequenced material came from blood. This receptor was taken from a woman under 30 with Graves' hyperthyroidism. The CDR3 spells CSVSRGPEVQPQHF. In DNA, the CDR3 is TGCAGTGTATCCAGGGGGCCCGAAGTCCAGCCCCAGCATTTT.